Listed below are T cell receptor beta chains from one sample, sequenced in a study of shared clonotypes between healthy human individuals. Data came from immunoSEQ multiplex PCR; TCRdb stores just in-frame clones and leaves some out. Here the sample spans 2 million to 3 million clones, roughly 93% being singletons. Sequences were obtained from naive CD4+ T cells from PBMCs. The receptors shown here come from a man between 18 and 29 years old in good health. Some clones in this sample may be carry-over from other donors' samples. The CDR3 runs from the conserved cysteine through the conserved F or W. A D gene is named only where the DNA matches it firmly. Clone sizes are given selectively: once, few, many, or a class where the clone is expanded.

abundance	v_gene	j_gene	d_gene	CDR3aa	CDR3nt
-	TRBV9	TRBJ2-1	TRBD2	CASSARRGREWNEQFF	TGTGCCAGCAGCGCCCGCCGCGGGCGGGAGTGGAATGAGCAGTTCTTC
-	TRBV6-5	TRBJ2-7	TRBD2	CASSFRAGVTYEQYF	TGTGCCAGCAGTTTCCGAGCGGGAGTAACGTACGAGCAGTACTTC
few	TRBV2	TRBJ2-7	-	CASSDYYEQYF	TGTGCCAGCAGCGACTACTACGAGCAGTACTTC
-	TRBV21-1	TRBJ2-7	-	CASSNRTLGSHSSYEQYF	TGTGCCAGCAGCAACAGAACGCTCGGGTCCCATAGCTCCTACGAGCAGTACTTC
-	TRBV5-1	TRBJ2-7	TRBD1	CASSYTSGTGPYEQYF	TGCGCCAGCAGCTACACGAGTGGGACAGGACCCTACGAGCAGTACTTC
-	TRBV25-1	TRBJ2-7	TRBD1	CASSLTGGFYEQYF	TGTGCCAGCAGTCTTACAGGGGGCTTCTACGAGCAGTACTTC
-	TRBV18	TRBJ1-1	TRBD1	CASSQDRVEVTEAFF	TGTGCCAGCTCTCAGGACAGGGTCGAGGTCACTGAAGCTTTCTTT
-	TRBV5-4	TRBJ2-5	-	CASSPPRAQETQYF	TGTGCCAGCAGCCCGCCCCGAGCCCAAGAGACCCAGTACTTC
-	TRBV29-1	TRBJ2-7	-	CSVEGRERSEQYF	TGCAGCGTTGAAGGGAGAGAGCGAAGCGAGCAGTACTTC
once	TRBV11-2	TRBJ2-1	TRBD1	CASEQGDYNEQFF	TGTGCCAGCGAACAGGGGGACTACAATGAGCAGTTCTTC
-	TRBV6-6	TRBJ2-2	-	CASSFPNTGELFF	TGTGCCAGCAGTTTCCCGAACACCGGGGAGCTGTTTTTT
-	TRBV11-2	TRBJ2-1	-	CASSRVAQIWVGGDNEQFF	TGTGCCAGCAGCCGGGTCGCCCAAATATGGGTTGGAGGGGACAATGAGCAGTTCTTC
-	TRBV27	TRBJ2-5	-	CASSFKGSWETQYF	TGTGCCAGCAGTTTCAAGGGGTCGTGGGAGACCCAGTACTTC
-	TRBV5-1	TRBJ2-3	-	CASSFGQGTDTQYF	TGCGCCAGCAGCTTCGGGCAGGGGACAGATACGCAGTATTTT
-	TRBV7-9	TRBJ2-7	-	CASSPPGLSLYEQYF	TGTGCCAGCAGCCCGCCGGGACTCAGCCTCTACGAGCAGTACTTC
-	TRBV5-1	TRBJ1-4	-	CASSLGGAGEKLFF	TGCGCCAGCAGCTTGGGAGGGGCCGGGGAAAAACTGTTTTTT
-	TRBV7-2	TRBJ2-1	-	CASSLIPSSYNEQFF	TGTGCCAGCAGTTTAATTCCAAGCTCCTACAATGAGCAGTTCTTC
-	TRBV27	TRBJ2-7	TRBD2	CASSFARASGRRNEQYF	TGTGCCAGCAGTTTCGCCCGGGCTAGCGGGAGACGGAACGAGCAGTACTTC
-	TRBV6-1	TRBJ2-1	-	CASSGLLASSYNEQFF	TGTGCCAGCAGTGGGTTGCTAGCCAGCTCCTACAATGAGCAGTTCTTC
-	TRBV2	TRBJ2-5	-	CASNGKREETQYF	TGTGCCAGCAATGGGAAGCGGGAAGAGACCCAGTACTTC
-	TRBV18	TRBJ1-4	-	CASSRGPVTVEKLFF	TGTGCCAGCTCACGAGGACCCGTCACGGTTGAAAAACTGTTTTTT
-	TRBV5-1	TRBJ2-7	-	CASSSSTASYEQYF	TGCGCCAGCAGCTCTTCGACAGCCTCCTACGAGCAGTACTTC
-	TRBV7-9	TRBJ2-3	-	CASSLLGEPSTDTQYF	TGTGCCAGCAGCTTATTAGGGGAACCTAGCACAGATACGCAGTATTTT
few	TRBV18	TRBJ1-5	-	CASSPYEGNQPQHF	TGTGCCAGCTCACCGTACGAGGGCAATCAGCCCCAGCATTTT
-	TRBV14	TRBJ2-7	TRBD1	CASSQESGGKYEQYF	TGTGCCAGCAGCCAAGAATCAGGGGGCAAGTACGAGCAGTACTTC
-	TRBV6-5	TRBJ1-2	TRBD1	CASSPDRGRGGYTF	TGTGCCAGCAGCCCCGACAGGGGGCGCGGTGGCTACACCTTC
once	TRBV6-5	TRBJ2-6	TRBD1	CASSDRGAGANVLTF	TGTGCCAGCAGCGACAGGGGGGCTGGGGCCAACGTCCTGACTTTC
-	TRBV30	TRBJ1-2	TRBD1	CAWTGQPASNYGYTF	TGTGCCTGGACGGGACAGCCTGCTTCTAACTATGGCTACACCTTC
-	TRBV7-9	TRBJ2-3	-	CASSYTDQYF	TGTGCCAGCAGCTACACTGATCAGTATTTT
once	TRBV4-1	TRBJ2-3	TRBD2	CASSQDPGTSGRSTDTQYF	TGCGCCAGCAGCCAAGATCCGGGGACTAGCGGGAGAAGCACAGATACGCAGTATTTT
once	TRBV12-5	TRBJ1-1	-	CASGLGTANTEAFF	TGTGCTAGTGGTTTGGGGACAGCGAACACTGAAGCTTTCTTT
-	TRBV14	TRBJ2-4	TRBD1	CASSQDLGTGRYF	TGTGCCAGCAGCCAAGATCTCGGGACAGGGAGGTACTTC
-	TRBV30	TRBJ2-5	-	CAWSWAYQETQYF	TGTGCCTGGAGTTGGGCCTACCAAGAGACCCAGTACTTC
-	TRBV7-2	TRBJ2-7	-	CASSLRGNEQYF	TGTGCCAGCAGCTTAAGAGGGAACGAGCAGTACTTC
-	TRBV9	TRBJ2-5	-	CASSVEPIESQETQYF	TGTGCCAGCAGCGTGGAACCCATAGAGTCCCAAGAGACCCAGTACTTC
-	TRBV5-1	TRBJ2-7	-	CASSLEIGRLHF	TGCGCCAGCAGCTTGGAAATCGGGCGACTCCACTTC
-	TRBV4-2	TRBJ1-6	-	CASSQENGGLSPLHF	TGTGCCAGCAGCCAAGAGAATGGAGGACTTTCACCCCTCCACTTT
-	TRBV5-1	TRBJ2-1	-	CASQGAAQYNEQFF	TGCGCCAGCCAGGGAGCGGCTCAGTACAATGAGCAGTTCTTC
-	TRBV19	TRBJ1-1	-	CASSIYASLNTEAFF	TGTGCCAGTAGTATATACGCGAGCCTGAACACTGAAGCTTTCTTT
-	TRBV11-2	TRBJ2-7	TRBD1	CASSLLQGAYEQYF	TGTGCCAGCAGCTTATTACAGGGGGCGTACGAGCAGTACTTC
-	TRBV11-3	TRBJ2-3	-	CASSSGADWVTDTQYF	TGTGCCAGCAGCTCGGGGGCAGACTGGGTAACAGATACGCAGTATTTT
-	TRBV2	TRBJ2-2	TRBD2	CASSEAPHLGSGRAGELFF	TGTGCCAGCAGTGAAGCGCCTCACCTCGGGAGCGGGAGGGCCGGGGAGCTGTTTTTT
-	TRBV7-9	TRBJ2-1	TRBD2	CASSLSGSNDEQFF	TGTGCCAGCAGCTTAAGCGGGAGTAATGATGAGCAGTTCTTC
-	TRBV2	TRBJ1-5	-	CASSGRLKDQPQHF	TGTGCCAGCAGTGGGAGGCTCAAAGATCAGCCCCAGCATTTT
-	TRBV15	TRBJ2-5	-	CATSREAAIGTQYF	TGTGCCACCAGCAGAGAAGCGGCCATAGGGACCCAGTACTTC
-	TRBV7-7	TRBJ2-7	TRBD1	CASSENTGGEQYF	TGTGCCAGCAGCGAAAATACAGGGGGCGAGCAGTACTTC
-	TRBV14	TRBJ2-1	-	CASSPGQYQFF	TGTGCCAGCAGCCCAGGACAGTACCAGTTCTTC